These 10 T cell receptor beta chains originate from one sample sequenced in a study of CD8+ T cells in alopecia areata. After isolation, RNA underwent reverse transcription to generate cDNA as the sequencing template. TCRdb keeps only in-frame clones here, not all; method: immunoSEQ multiplex PCR. The sample lists about 190,000 clones, roughly 60% occurring once. Sample treatment: oral pan-JAK inhibitor, 5-10 mg twice daily. Here the sequenced sample was CD4+ T cells sorted from blood, taken between weeks 47 and 50, from a patient treated with tofacitinib. The receptors derive from a human donor with alopecia areata.

This chain uses TRBV4-3 with TRBJ2-1; a weak D match, TRBD1 (6 bases). CDR1 is LGHNA, CDR2 YSLEER, per germline. V lost 3 bases, J lost 3 bases, and 12 bases lay in between. CDR3 length: 15 amino acids. The CDR3 loop is CASSQVGQFYNEQFF. CDR3 nucleotides: TGCGCCAGCAGCCAGGTTGGACAGTTCTACAATGAGCAGTTCTTC.

This clone has only a few counts. V gene TRBV4-3 combines with J gene TRBJ2-3, with D perhaps TRBD2 (5 bases). V lost 0 bases, J lost 5 bases, and 6 bases lay in between. There are 13 residues in the CDR3. The germline gives CDR1 LGHNA, CDR2 YSLEER. CDR3 residues: CASSQELVDTQYF. CDR3 DNA: TGCGCCAGCAGCCAAGAACTAGTAGATACGCAGTATTTT.

The rearrangement links TRBV2 to TRBJ1-5, with D possibly TRBD1 on 5 matching bases. This CDR3 has 12 residues. Germline V gene lookup returns CDR1 SNHLY and CDR2 FYNNEI. Trimming stripped 7 bases from V and 4 bases from J, with 8 bases between. CDR3 region: CASTRGNQPQHF. The DNA of the CDR3 is TGTGCCAGCACTAGGGGTAATCAGCCCCAGCATTTT.

J is TRBJ2-1 and V is TRBV5-1, with D perhaps matching TRBD1 (6 bases). This CDR3 is built from 15 residues. The ends were cut back, 2 bases at V and 5 bases at J, with 14 bases in the middle. Germline CDR1 is SGHRS and CDR2 is YFSETQ. The chain's CDR3 is CASSFWGPEDNEQFF. The CDR3 DNA sequence: TGCGCCAGCAGCTTCTGGGGGCCTGAAGACAATGAGCAGTTCTTC.

The chain uses TRBV11-2 and TRBJ2-5; D perhaps matches TRBD2 (6 bases). Germline V gene data show CDR1 as SGHAT and CDR2 as FQNNGV. The CDR3 is 14 amino acids. V gave up 5 bases and J gave up 2 bases, with 12 bases separating them. This CDR3 reads CASSPGRRQETQYF. CDR3 coding DNA: TGTGCCAGCAGCCCAGGGAGGAGGCAAGAGACCCAGTACTTC.

The chain employs TRBV2 and TRBJ1-6; 9 bases align to TRBD1. The CDR3 is made up of 17 amino acids. V gave up 2 bases and J gave up 8 bases; unmatched junction bases: 10. In germline, CDR1 is SNHLY, CDR2 FYNNEI. In DNA form, the CDR3 reads TGTGCCAGCAGTGAATCCCTATCCGGGACAGGGCATTCACCCCTCCACTTT. Its translation: CASSESLSGTGHSPLHF.

This clone was detected a few times. The chain combines TRBV2 with TRBJ2-6; D may be TRBD1 or TRBD2 (6 bases each). CDR1 and CDR2 from the germline V gene are SNHLY and FYNNEI. CDR3 size: 14 residues. Trimming took 10 bases from V and 2 from J, leaving 12 bases between them. Here the CDR3 DNA reads TGTGCCATCGGGGGCCCAACTGGGGCCAACGTCCTGACTTTC. Translation gives CAIGGPTGANVLTF.

The V and J genes are TRBV10-3 and TRBJ1-2; TRBD1 might be the D (6 bases). Trimming removed 4 bases at V and 0 bases at J, with 12 bases between. The CDR3 covers 15 residues. The germline V gene has CDR1 ENHRY and CDR2 SYGVKD. CDR3 amino acids: CAISAHRDTNYGYTF. Written as DNA, the CDR3 is TGTGCCATCAGTGCCCACAGGGATACTAACTATGGCTACACCTTC.

This chain links TRBV4-3 with TRBJ1-4; 10 bases map to TRBD1. The trim removed 4 bases at V and 6 bases at J, leaving 5 bases unmatched. The CDR3 runs to 15 residues. Germline CDR1 is LGHNA and CDR2 is YSLEER. The CDR3 loop reads CASSRTGTGDEKLFF. The CDR3 coding sequence is TGCGCCAGCAGCCGTACCGGGACAGGGGATGAAAAACTGTTTTTT.

The chain recombines TRBV7-2 with TRBJ1-5; no firm D call. V lost 4 bases, J lost 0 bases, and 4 bases lay in between. This CDR3 has 13 amino acids. CDR1 and CDR2 from the germline V gene are SGHTA and FQGNSA. The CDR3 DNA sequence: TGTGCCAGCAGCTCAAATAGCAATCAGCCCCAGCATTTT. It is translated as CASSSNSNQPQHF.